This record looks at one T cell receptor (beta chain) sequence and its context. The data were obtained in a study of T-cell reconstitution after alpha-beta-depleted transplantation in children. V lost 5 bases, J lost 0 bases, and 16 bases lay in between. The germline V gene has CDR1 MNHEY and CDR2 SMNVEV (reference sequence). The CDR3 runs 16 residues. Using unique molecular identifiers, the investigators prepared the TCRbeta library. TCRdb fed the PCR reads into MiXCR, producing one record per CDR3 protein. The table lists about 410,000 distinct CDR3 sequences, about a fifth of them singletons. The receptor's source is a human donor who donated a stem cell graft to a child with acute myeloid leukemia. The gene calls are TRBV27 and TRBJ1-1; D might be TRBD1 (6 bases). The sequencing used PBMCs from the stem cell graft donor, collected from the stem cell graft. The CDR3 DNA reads TGTGCCAGCAGTCCCGGACAGTTTTTGATGAACACTGAAGCTTTCTTT. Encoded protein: CASSPGQFLMNTEAFF.